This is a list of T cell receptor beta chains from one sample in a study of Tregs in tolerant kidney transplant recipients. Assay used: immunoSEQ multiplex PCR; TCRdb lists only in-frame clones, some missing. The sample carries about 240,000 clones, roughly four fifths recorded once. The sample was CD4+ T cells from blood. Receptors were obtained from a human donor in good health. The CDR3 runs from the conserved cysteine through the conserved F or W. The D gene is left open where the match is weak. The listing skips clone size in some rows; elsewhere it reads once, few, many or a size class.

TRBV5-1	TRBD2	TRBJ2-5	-	TGCGCCAGCAGCGTCGACGGGACTAGCGGGGGCTGGTCCCAGTACTTC	CASSVDGTSGGWSQYF
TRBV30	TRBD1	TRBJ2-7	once	TGTGCCTGGAGAATAAGGGACAGGGATCGGGAGCAGTACTTC	CAWRIRDRDREQYF
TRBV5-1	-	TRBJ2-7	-	TGCGCCAGCAGCTTGGCTGCCATGGCATACGAGCAGTACTTC	CASSLAAMAYEQYF
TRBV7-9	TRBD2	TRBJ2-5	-	TGTGCCAGCAGCTTCGGGAGGCGGACTAAGCAAGAGACCCAGTACTTC	CASSFGRRTKQETQYF
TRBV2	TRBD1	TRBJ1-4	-	TGTGCCAGCAGGCGACAGGGAGGGTCCCCAACTAATGAAAAACTGTTTTTT	CASRRQGGSPTNEKLFF
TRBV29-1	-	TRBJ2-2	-	TGCAGCGTCCACGGACCGAGTGCCACCGGGGAGCTGTTTTTT	CSVHGPSATGELFF
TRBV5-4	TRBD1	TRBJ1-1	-	TGTGCCAGCAGCTTAGGGTCGAACAGGGGGCTAGGTACTGAAGCTTTCTTT	CASSLGSNRGLGTEAFF
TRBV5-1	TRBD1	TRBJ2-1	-	TGCGCCAGCAGCTTGTACGGGACAGGTTACAATGAGCAGTTCTTC	CASSLYGTGYNEQFF
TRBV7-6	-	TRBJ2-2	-	TGTGCCAGCAGCCCCTCGCAGGGTTTGAACACCGGGGAGCTGTTTTTT	CASSPSQGLNTGELFF
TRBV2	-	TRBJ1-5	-	TGTGCCAGCAGCGCACAGGGTACGAGCAATCAGCCCCAGCATTTT	CASSAQGTSNQPQHF
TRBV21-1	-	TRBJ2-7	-	TGTGCCAGCAGCAAATTGGACCTAGCCTACGAGCAGTACTTC	CASSKLDLAYEQYF
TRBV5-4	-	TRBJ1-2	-	TGTGCCAGCAGCTTGGTAGGGCAAAGTGGCTACACCTTC	CASSLVGQSGYTF
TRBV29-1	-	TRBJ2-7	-	TGCAGACACTTGGAGGGGGAAACCTACGAGCAGTACTTC	CRHLEGETYEQYF
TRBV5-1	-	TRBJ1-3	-	TGCGCCAGCAGCTTGGCCAGCACAGCGTCCTCTGGAAACACCATATATTTT	CASSLASTASSGNTIYF
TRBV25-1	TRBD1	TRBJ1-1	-	TGTGCCAGCACCGTAGGAGGGGGCGCGGACACTGAAGCTTTCTTT	CASTVGGGADTEAFF
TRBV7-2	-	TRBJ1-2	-	TGTGCCAGCAGCTCCCCCACGGTAGGCTACACCTTC	CASSSPTVGYTF
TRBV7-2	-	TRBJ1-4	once	TGTGCCAGCAGCTTAGATGGCGGAAATAATGAAAAACTGTTTTTT	CASSLDGGNNEKLFF
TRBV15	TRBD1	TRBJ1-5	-	TGTGCCACCAGGGATCCATACGTCAGGGGGCTAGGTGAGAGCAATCAGCCCCAGCATTTT	CATRDPYVRGLGESNQPQHF
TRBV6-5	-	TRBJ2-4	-	TGTGCCAGCAGCTACTCTCTAGCCAAAAACATTCAGTACTTC	CASSYSLAKNIQYF
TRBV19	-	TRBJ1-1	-	TGTGCCAGTAGTATAGGTTTCTTT	CASSIGFF
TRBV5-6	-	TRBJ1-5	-	TGTGCCAGCAGCTCAGGGGCAGGGAATCAGCCCCAGCATTTT	CASSSGAGNQPQHF
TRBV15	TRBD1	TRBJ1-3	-	TGTGCCACCAGCTGGACAACAGGGGCCGGAAACACCATATATTTT	CATSWTTGAGNTIYF
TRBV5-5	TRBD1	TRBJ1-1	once	TGTGCCAGCAGCTTACTAACTGGGACAGCGAACACTGAAGCTTTCTTT	CASSLLTGTANTEAFF
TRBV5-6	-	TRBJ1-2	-	TGTGCCAGCAGCCAGGAAACAATCTATGGCTACACCTTC	CASSQETIYGYTF
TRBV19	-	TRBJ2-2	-	TGTGCCAGTAGTCCCCGGGACTCCAACACCGGGGAGCTGTTTTTT	CASSPRDSNTGELFF
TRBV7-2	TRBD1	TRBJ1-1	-	TGTGCCAGCAGCTTAACCCGGGACAGGAACACTGAAGCTTTCTTT	CASSLTRDRNTEAFF
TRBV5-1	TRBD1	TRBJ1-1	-	TGCGCCAGCAGTCTGGGGACAGGACCTATGAACACTGAAGCTTTCTTT	CASSLGTGPMNTEAFF
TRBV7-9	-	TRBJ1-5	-	TGTGCCAGCAGCTTAGGTGCCTATAGCAATCAGCCCCAGCATTTC	CASSLGAYSNQPQHF
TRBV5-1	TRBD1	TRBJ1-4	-	TGCGCCAGCAGCTTGGCGGGGACAGCTAATGAAAAACTGTTTTTT	CASSLAGTANEKLFF
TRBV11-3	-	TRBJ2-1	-	TGTGCCAGCAGCCTCAATGGGGCAGGGAATCACAATGAGCAGTTCTTC	CASSLNGAGNHNEQFF
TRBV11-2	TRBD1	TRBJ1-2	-	TGTGCCAGCAGCTTAGGACAGGGGAACTATGGCTACACCTTC	CASSLGQGNYGYTF
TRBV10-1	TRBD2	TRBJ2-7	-	TGCGCCAGCAGCGCTGGGACTAGCGGGGGCGAGCAGTACTTC	CASSAGTSGGEQYF
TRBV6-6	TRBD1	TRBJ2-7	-	TGTGCCAGCAGTTACCCGGGACAGCTTTCCTACGAGCAGTACTTC	CASSYPGQLSYEQYF
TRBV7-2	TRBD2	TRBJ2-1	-	TGTGCCAGCAGCTTAGCTAGACTAGCTGGAGAGCATGAGCAGTTCTTC	CASSLARLAGEHEQFF
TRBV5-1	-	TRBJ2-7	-	TGCGCCAGCAGCTCCGGGGAGGCCGTCTACGAGCAGTACTTC	CASSSGEAVYEQYF
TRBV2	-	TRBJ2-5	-	TGTGCCAGCGGAACCGGGGGCGGGGAGACCCAGTACTTC	CASGTGGGETQYF
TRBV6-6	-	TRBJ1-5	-	TGTGCCAGCAGTTACGAGCGCGTAAATCAGCCCCAGCATTTT	CASSYERVNQPQHF
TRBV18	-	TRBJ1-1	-	TGTGCCAGCTCACCACGGGGGAACACTGAAGCTTTCTTT	CASSPRGNTEAFF
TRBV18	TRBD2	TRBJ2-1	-	TGTGCCAGCTCACCTCCAAGCGGGAGAGGGAATGAGCAGTTCTTC	CASSPPSGRGNEQFF
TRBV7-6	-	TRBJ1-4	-	TGTGCCAGCAGCCCCCAGGGAGCGGGTTCGGGTGAAAAACTGTTTTTT	CASSPQGAGSGEKLFF
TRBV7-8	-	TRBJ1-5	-	TGTGCCAGCAGCCCTATAGGAGGGCCTCAGCCCCAGCATTTT	CASSPIGGPQPQHF
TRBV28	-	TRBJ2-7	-	TGTGCCAGCAGTGGCAAGGGTTCGGGGTCCTACGAGCAGTACTTC	CASSGKGSGSYEQYF
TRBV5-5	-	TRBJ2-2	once	TGTGCCAGCGCCGGGGTGTTGTTTTCCGGGGAGCTGTTTTTT	CASAGVLFSGELFF
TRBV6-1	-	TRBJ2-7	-	TGTGCCAGCACTCGAACCGGGACCTCCTACGAGCAGTACTTC	CASTRTGTSYEQYF
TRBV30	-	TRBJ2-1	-	TGTGCCTGGAGTCGGGGGTCCAATGAGCAGTTCTTC	CAWSRGSNEQFF
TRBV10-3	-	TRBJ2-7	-	TGTGCCATCAGTGGTCCTGGGCGAGGTGGAGGTACCTACGAGCAGTACTTC	CAISGPGRGGGTYEQYF
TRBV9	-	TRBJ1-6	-	TGTGCCAGCAGCGTCAGAGGGGGGGGTGATTCACCCCTCCACTTT	CASSVRGGGDSPLHF
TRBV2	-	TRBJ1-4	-	TGTGCAAGGGGCGGAGGAGGCGAAAAACTGTTTTTT	CARGGGGEKLFF
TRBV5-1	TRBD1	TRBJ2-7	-	TGCGCCAGCAGCCGGGGGACAGGGAACTCCTACGAGCAGTACTTC	CASSRGTGNSYEQYF
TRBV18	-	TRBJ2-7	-	TGTGCCAGCTCACCACCCCGGCCTTCCTACGAGCAGTACTTC	CASSPPRPSYEQYF
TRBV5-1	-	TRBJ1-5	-	TGTGCCAGCAGGGACCGGGATAGCAATCAGCCCCAGCATTTT	CASRDRDSNQPQHF
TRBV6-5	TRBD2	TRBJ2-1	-	TGTGCCAGCAGTTACGCGCGGGGGTCCTACAATGAGCAGTTCTTC	CASSYARGSYNEQFF
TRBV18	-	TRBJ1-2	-	TGTGCCAGCTCACCCTCCAGCCCAGGCTTCTATGGCTACACCTTC	CASSPSSPGFYGYTF
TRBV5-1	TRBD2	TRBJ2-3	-	TGCGCCAGCAGCTTGGCCGGGAGGGCCCCAGATACGCAGTATTTT	CASSLAGRAPDTQYF